This T cell receptor (beta chain) is drawn from a study of T cells in women clearing cervical HPV infection. About the research overall: Only a few women had HLA typing results available.

Libraries were prepared by immunoSEQ multiplex PCR; TCRdb keeps only in-frame clonotypes and omits some of them. The sample table sets out roughly 47,000 clones. The germline V gene encodes CDR1 KGHSH and CDR2 LQKENI. CDR3 length: 15 residues. In regard to this clone: The read ends 3 residues early relative to the CDR3; the germline J gene fills the gap.

The sequenced sample was blood buffy coat. The receptor comes from a woman between 18 and 70 years old with a cervical HPV16 infection that either progressed to CIN3+ or cleared (not recorded which). J is TRBJ2-2 and V is TRBV18, with D maybe TRBD1 (6 bases). CDR3 loop: CASSDRGGDNSPLFF. The DNA read from the CDR3 is TGTGCCAGCTCCGACAGAGGGGGAGATAATTCACCG.